This passage covers 21 T cell receptor beta chains from one sample sequenced in a study of regulatory T cells in long-lasting Graves disease (dated by TCRdb to the early 2020s). Library prep was done by multiplex PCR. Sequencing took place on an Illumina HiSeq 4000. iRepertoire HTBI primers and Arm-PCR amplification of CDR3 regions were used to construct TCR beta libraries. In TCRdb, the public reads were trimmed at Q25 with fastp and aligned with MiXCR, with productive beta chains retained. Merged by CDR3 protein, the rows form single entries marked with the most common genes and DNA. Across this sample there are 300,000 to 500,000 distinct CDR3 sequences, with less than 25% seen only once. The ten top clones hold 20% of the sample. What the time point label conveys for this sample: persistent/refractory GD, antithyroid drugs over 5 years with positive TRAb. RNA was extracted from PBMCs in TRIzol for both TCR sequencing and RNA sequencing.

Sample: peripheral blood mononuclear cells (PBMCs), taken when the disease was refractory, from a patient treated with antithyroid drugs. The receptors come from a female donor with Graves disease.

The J gene is TRBJ2-7, the V gene TRBV20-1, with TRBD2 matching 13 bases. Per germline, CDR1 DFQATT and CDR2 SNEGSKA (reference sequence). Trimming at V came to 4 bases and at J to 2 bases, leaving 5 bases not matched to a gene. The CDR3 extends over 15 amino acids. The CDR3: CSANPGLAGTYEQYF. CDR3 bases: TGCAGTGCTAATCCGGGACTAGCGGGAACCTACGAGCAGTACTTC.

This clonotype turned up a few times. V is TRBV10-3 and J is TRBJ2-7; 8 bases are a match to TRBD2. Germline V lookup: CDR1 ENHRY, CDR2 SYGVKD. The CDR3 contains 15 residues. With 10 bases clipped from V and 5 bases from J, the junction kept 16 bases outside the gene matches. CDR3 coding DNA: TGTGCCACCGGGGGGATAATGGCGGGAGGCCACGAGCAGTACTTC. It is translated as CATGGIMAGGHEQYF.

This clonotype was detected a few times. The gene calls are TRBV10-3 and TRBJ1-1; D not resolved. V shed 2 bases and J shed 1 base, with 8 bases lying between them. Per the germline V gene, CDR1 is ENHRY and CDR2 is SYGVKD. The CDR3 extends over 14 amino acids. Here the CDR3 DNA reads TGTGCCATCAGTGAGCTCCGGGCGAACACTGAAGCTTTCTTT. As protein: CAISELRANTEAFF.

This clonotype was recorded at least ten times. This rearrangement joins TRBV11-2 to TRBJ1-2; D is perhaps TRBD1 (5 bases). This CDR3 is 13 amino acids long. The germline CDR1 and CDR2 sequences are SGHAT and FQNNGV. V gave up 2 bases and J gave up 6 bases, with 10 bases separating them. The CDR3 DNA reads TGTGCCAGCAGCTTAATCGGCAGGGATGGCTACACCTTC. It yields the protein CASSLIGRDGYTF.

This clonotype was detected many times. The chain uses TRBV7-2 and TRBJ2-7; 12 bases fit TRBD2. The CDR3 runs 15 residues. Germline V gene lookup returns CDR1 SGHTA and CDR2 FQGNSA. The ends lost 5 bases at V and 5 bases at J; junction bases unmatched: 7. CDR3 in amino acids: CASSPRTSGTHEQYF. The CDR3 coding sequence is TGTGCCAGCAGCCCCCGGACTAGCGGGACCCACGAGCAGTACTTC.

This clonotype has a count of ten or more. J is TRBJ2-2 and V is TRBV16; D possibly corresponds to TRBD2 (6 bases). The CDR3 runs 16 residues. Per the germline V gene, CDR1 is KGHSY and CDR2 is FQNENV. The ends were cut back, 0 bases at V and 5 bases at J, with 13 bases in the middle. In DNA, the CDR3 is TGTGCCAGCAGCCAATCAGGAGGGGTTACGACCGGGGAGCTGTTTTTT. Its protein is CASSQSGGVTTGELFF.

This clonotype was seen repeatedly, ten times or more. The rearrangement uses TRBV27 and TRBJ1-2; maybe TRBD1 (6 bases). The V gene's germline CDR1 is MNHEY and CDR2 SMNVEV (reference sequence). Between the trimmed V and J ends, which lost 3 bases and 5 bases, there was a span of 13 bases. The CDR3 runs 14 residues. This chain's CDR3 is CASSFLGGRYGYTF. The CDR3 DNA follows: TGTGCCAGCAGTTTTCTCGGGGGCCGTTATGGCTACACCTTC.

The gene calls are TRBV6-1 and TRBJ2-5, with 14 bases fitting TRBD2. CDR3 length: 19 residues. The junction had 15 bases not matched to a gene; V was cut back by 5 bases and J by 4 bases. CDR1 is MNHNS and CDR2 is SASEGT in the germline V gene. CDR3 coding DNA: TGTGCCAGCAGTCAACACGGACTAGCGGGGGGTGCGGGAACAGAGACCCAGTACTTC. It specifies CASSQHGLAGGAGTETQYF.

The chain carries TRBV20-1 and TRBJ1-2; the D gene is possibly TRBD1 (5 bases). V gave up 6 bases and J gave up 6 bases, with 20 bases separating them. The germline CDR1 and CDR2 sequences are DFQATT and SNEGSKA (reference sequence). This CDR3 has 14 residues. CDR3 bases: TGCAGTGCCCTTACGCTACAGGAATACGATGGCTACACCTTC. Its protein product is CSALTLQEYDGYTF.

This clonotype was seen more than once but under ten times. The chain is built from TRBV5-1 and TRBJ2-7; no firm D call. The germline CDR1 and CDR2 sequences are SGHRS and YFSETQ. V dropped 4 bases and J dropped 1 base, with 12 bases sitting between them. CDR3 length equals 14 residues. Here the CDR3 DNA reads TGCGCCAGCAGCCTGGATAGGAAATCCTACGAGCAGTACTTC. Protein: CASSLDRKSYEQYF.

This clonotype showed up many times. This chain joins TRBV2 and TRBJ2-7; 11 bases align to TRBD1. Germline V gene sequence: CDR1 SNHLY, CDR2 FYNNEI. The CDR3 covers 16 residues. The V and J ends lost 6 bases and 5 bases, in that order; junction bases with no gene match: 12. CDR3: CASSALGQGGSHEQYF. The CDR3 coding sequence is TGTGCCAGCAGCGCCCTGGGACAGGGGGGTTCCCACGAGCAGTACTTC.

This clonotype was recorded many times. The chain uses TRBV20-1 and TRBJ1-2; D is possibly TRBD1 (5 bases). CDR1 is DFQATT and CDR2 is SNEGSKA in the germline V gene (reference sequence). Trimming removed 0 bases at V and 8 bases at J, with 16 bases between. The CDR3 is made up of 14 amino acids. CDR3 in amino acids: CSARDGREVEGYTF. The CDR3 DNA is TGCAGTGCTAGAGATGGCAGGGAAGTAGAGGGCTACACCTTC.

Of note for this clonotype: This may be a read error, as it is one base from a much larger clone. The V and J genes are TRBV6-4 and TRBJ2-7, with D unresolved. The CDR3 contains 12 residues. Germline CDR1 and CDR2: MRHNA and SNTAGT. The CDR3 region is CASSYSMYEQYF. The DNA for the CDR3 is TGTGCCAGCAGTTACTCGATGTACGAGCAGTACTTC.

This clonotype has at least ten counts. The rearrangement uses TRBV6-5 and TRBJ2-7, with D maybe TRBD1 (6 bases). V was shortened by 2 bases and J by 4 bases, with 9 bases between the two germline ends. This CDR3 spans 13 amino acids. Germline-derived CDR1 and CDR2 are MNHEY and SVGAGI. CDR3 sequence (DNA): TGTGCCAGCAGTTACGGACAGTTATACGAGCAGTACTTC. Translation gives CASSYGQLYEQYF.

This clonotype has a count of ten or more. CDR3 residues: CAWSWRGTGELFF. In DNA form, the CDR3 reads TGTGCCTGGTCGTGGAGGGGCACCGGGGAGCTGTTTTTT. The chain recombines TRBV30 with TRBJ2-2; maybe TRBD2 (6 bases). Germline V gene data show CDR1 as GTSNPN and CDR2 as SVGIG (reference sequence). There are 13 residues in the CDR3. V dropped 5 bases and J dropped 4 bases, with 11 bases sitting between them.

This clonotype was detected only a few times. V gene TRBV11-2 combines with J gene TRBJ2-7, with 10 positions matching TRBD2. The CDR3 runs 18 residues. Germline V gene data show CDR1 as SGHAT and CDR2 as FQNNGV. Losses at the gene ends were 2 bases for V and 5 bases for J; bases not matched to a gene: 15. The chain's CDR3 is CASSLKAGGLLGADEQYF. The CDR3 DNA sequence: TGTGCCAGCAGCTTAAAAGCGGGAGGGTTGCTCGGGGCTGACGAGCAGTACTTC. Variable domain in full (rest from reference TRBV11-2 and TRBJ2-7): EAGVAQSPRYKIIEKRQSVAFWCNPISGHATLYWYQQILGQGPKLLIQFQNNGVVDDSQLPKDRFSAERLKGVDSTLKIQPAKLEDSAVYLCASSLKAGGLLGADEQYFGPGTRLTVT.

The chain recombines TRBV15 with TRBJ2-1; no definite D call. V was trimmed by 0 bases and J by 8 bases, leaving 8 bases between them. Germline V gene lookup returns CDR1 LNHNV and CDR2 YYDKDF (reference sequence). CDR3 length: 13 residues. CDR3 coding DNA: TGTGCCACCAGCAGAGATTTGAGTTATGAGCAGTTCTTC. Translation gives CATSRDLSYEQFF.

The chain combines TRBV4-2 with TRBJ1-4, with D possibly being TRBD1 (5 bases). The CDR3 has 15 amino acids. Germline-derived CDR1 and CDR2 are LGHNA and YNFKEQ. With 3 bases removed from V and 3 bases from J, the gap between germline ends came to 11 bases. Here the CDR3 DNA reads TGTGCCAGCAGCCAGGGGGGGGAAGCTAATGAAAAACTGTTTTTT. As protein: CASSQGGEANEKLFF.

This clonotype was seen repeatedly, ten times or more. CDR3 nucleotide sequence: TGTGCCAGCAGCTTGAAAGGGTACGGAAATGGCTACACCTTC. Residues: CASSLKGYGNGYTF. The V and J genes are TRBV7-2 and TRBJ1-2; D is uncertain. The CDR3 is 14 residues long. Germline assignment: CDR1 SGHTA and CDR2 FQGNSA. V shed 3 bases and J shed 6 bases, with 14 bases lying between them.

This clonotype was counted ten times or more. V gene TRBV20-1 combines with J gene TRBJ1-4; no definite D call. V was pared by 3 bases and J by 8 bases, with 10 bases between. Germline lookup yields CDR1 DFQATT and CDR2 SNEGSKA (reference sequence). The CDR3 contains 12 residues. CDR3 loop: CSARIGQEKLFF. The CDR3 DNA follows: TGCAGTGCTAGGATAGGTCAAGAAAAACTGTTTTTT.

This chain links TRBV5-1 with TRBJ2-7, with D possibly matching TRBD1 (6 bases). V was cut by 0 bases and J by 5 bases, with 15 bases left in between. This CDR3 comprises 15 residues. Germline V gene data show CDR1 as SGHRS and CDR2 as YFSETQ. This chain's CDR3 is CASSLAGQGNHEQYF. The CDR3 bases are TGCGCCAGCAGCTTGGCCGGGCAGGGGAACCACGAGCAGTACTTC. Full variable domain (remainder filled in from reference TRBV5-1 and TRBJ2-7): KAGVTQTPRYLIKTRGQQVTLSCSPISGHRSVSWYQQTPGQGLQFLFEYFSETQRNKGNFPGRFSGRQFSNSRSEMNVSTLELGDSALYLCASSLAGQGNHEQYFGPGTRLTVT.